This section outlines one T cell receptor (beta chain) sequence together with its context. This entry comes from a study of blood T cells in healthy people across ages. Donors were systemically healthy Caucasian individuals from Russia aged roughly 6 to 95 years. Per sample, at least 5 micrograms of total RNA were extracted. The authors ran a second PCR of roughly 6 to 12 cycles using a sample-barcoded 5' primer and a J-beta primer mix. One entry per CDR3 protein results from TCRdb running MiXCR on the 5' RACE reads. Among about 1.4 million distinct CDR3 sequences listed, around 59% were seen once. There are 13 residues in the CDR3. Trimming removed 5 bases at V and 13 bases at J, with 21 bases between. Germline lookup yields CDR1 DFQATT and CDR2 SNEGSKA (reference sequence).

The chain uses TRBV20-1 and TRBJ2-1, with a weak D call TRBD2 (5 bases). The sample comprised blood. The sequence was obtained from a man younger than 30 in good health. The CDR3 DNA reads TGCAGTGCTTCCTCGACCTCCGGACTCCTCCAGTTCTTC. The encoded protein is CSASSTSGLLQFF.